The 18 T cell receptor beta chains below all came from one sample that was sequenced in a study of identifying expanded T cells in peripheral blood (dated by TCRdb to between 2018 and 2020). The receptor library was made with the immunoSEQ multiplex PCR assay. In TCRdb, the immuneACCESS table is reduced to in-frame sequences with V and J assigned. These tables do not hold every clone; where another copy was compared, an unresolved V gene accounts for under half, and the others remain unexplained. Across this sample there are some 93,000 clones, with around 90% seen only once. The ten most abundant clones make up less than 6% of the sample. The sequenced material came from blood. The receptors originated from a person between 18 and 75 years old in good health.

This clone showed up just a few times. The chain joins TRBV5-1 to TRBJ2-3, with D unresolved. Germline lookup yields CDR1 SGHRS and CDR2 YFSETQ. This CDR3 contains 14 residues. Trimming took off 0 bases at V and 5 bases at J, with 10 bases between the two ends. In DNA form, the CDR3 reads TGCGCCAGCAGCTTGGCGGCACAATTAGATACGCAGTATTTT. Its translation is CASSLAAQLDTQYF.

V usage is TRBV18 and J usage is TRBJ1-5; no definite D call. CDR3 length: 15 residues. In germline, CDR1 is KGHSH, CDR2 LQKENI. V lost 4 bases, J lost 3 bases, and 13 bases lay in between. The CDR3 loop reads CASSQMTTDNQPQHF. Here the CDR3 DNA reads TGTGCCAGCTCACAGATGACGACGGACAATCAGCCCCAGCATTTT.

The J gene is TRBJ2-7, the V gene TRBV2; 7 bases line up with TRBD2. This CDR3 is 15 amino acids long. Germline CDR1 and CDR2: SNHLY and FYNNEI. Trimming at V came to 4 bases and at J to 1 base, leaving 7 bases not matched to a gene. In DNA, the CDR3 is TGTGCCAGCAGTGGTCCGGGACTACCTTCCTACGAGCAGTACTTC. Protein sequence: CASSGPGLPSYEQYF.

Of note for this clone: Other DNA sequences in the same sample also yield this CDR3. The V call is TRBV5-1, the J call TRBJ1-1, with TRBD1 matching 8 bases. Looked up from germline, CDR1 is SGHRS and CDR2 is YFSETQ. Trimming removed 0 bases from V and 6 bases from J; junction bases left unmatched: 1. The CDR3 is 13 residues long. The CDR3, as DNA: TGCGCCAGCAGCTTGGGGACAGGGTCTGAAGCTTTCTTT. It codes for CASSLGTGSEAFF.

The chain couples TRBV30 to TRBJ2-7; TRBD1 agrees at 9 bases. Germline trimming cut 0 bases from V and 1 base from J; bases unmatched to any gene: 4. The CDR3 totals 15 residues. Germline V CDR1 and CDR2: GTSNPN, SVGIG (reference sequence). CDR3 sequence (DNA): TGTGCCTGGAGTGTACGTGGGACAGGGTCCTACGAGCAGTACTTC. This gives the protein CAWSVRGTGSYEQYF.

V usage is TRBV29-1 and J usage is TRBJ2-4; 8 bases align to TRBD1. CDR1 SQVTM and CDR2 ANQGSEA come from the germline V gene. The CDR3 extends over 13 amino acids. V lost 7 bases to trimming and J lost 5 bases; unmatched junction nucleotides: 7. The CDR3 loop reads CSATGGRENIQYF. The CDR3 DNA reads TGCAGCGCCACAGGGGGTCGCGAAAACATTCAGTACTTC.

This chain joins TRBV28 and TRBJ1-4; D gene ambiguous. V shed 2 bases and J shed 8 bases, with 3 bases lying between them. Germline V lookup: CDR1 MDHEN, CDR2 SYDVKM. CDR3 size: 11 residues. The CDR3 spells CASSLREKLFF. CDR3 DNA: TGTGCCAGCAGTTTAAGGGAAAAACTGTTTTTT.

The gene calls are TRBV7-9 and TRBJ2-7, with TRBD1 matching 7 bases. CDR1 and CDR2 from the germline V gene are SEHNR and FQNEAQ (reference sequence). The length of the CDR3 is 12 residues. J gave up 5 bases and V 5 bases, and 3 bases lay outside the gene matches. This chain's CDR3 is CASSQTGDEQYF. CDR3 coding DNA: TGTGCCAGCAGCCAAACAGGGGACGAGCAGTACTTC. Variable domain in full (rest from reference TRBV7-9 and TRBJ2-7): DTGVSQNPRHKITKRGQNVTFRCDPISEHNRLYWYRQTLGQGPEFLTYFQNEAQLEKSRLLSDRFSAERPKGSFSTLEIQRTEQGDSAMYLCASSQTGDEQYFGPGTRLTVT.

This chain uses TRBV28 with TRBJ1-2; 9 bases line up with TRBD1. Germline trimming cut 5 bases from V and 5 bases from J; bases unmatched to any gene: 3. Germline loops: CDR1 MDHEN, CDR2 SYDVKM. The CDR3 runs 13 residues. In DNA form, the CDR3 reads TGTGCCAGCAGTCTAGGACAGGGGTATGGCTACACCTTC. It codes for CASSLGQGYGYTF.

The CDR3 DNA sequence: TGTGCCAGCGGGGACCCCGGGACTAGCGGGACGCTCCCACGTCGGACGCAGTATTTT. Residues: CASGDPGTSGTLPRRTQYF. The chain is built from TRBV9 and TRBJ2-3; TRBD2 matches at 13 bases. J gave up 9 bases and V 7 bases, and 23 bases lay outside the gene matches. The V gene's germline CDR1 is SGDLS and CDR2 YYNGEE. The CDR3 covers 19 residues.

V gene TRBV2 combines with J gene TRBJ1-1, with D perhaps TRBD1 (6 bases). The germline V and J ends were trimmed by 11 bases and 7 bases, with 26 bases remaining between them. The length of the CDR3 is 15 residues. Germline values: CDR1 SNHLY, CDR2 FYNNEI. This CDR3 reads CAGGAPRPSYFEAFF. In nucleotides, the CDR3 is TGTGCCGGGGGGGCCCCCCGGCCCTCCTATTTTGAAGCTTTCTTT.

V usage is TRBV7-9 and J usage is TRBJ2-1; D is undetermined. From germline, CDR1 is SEHNR and CDR2 FQNEAQ (reference sequence). The V end lost 7 bases, the J end lost 10 bases, and 11 bases lay between the germline ends. This CDR3 contains 11 residues. CDR3 region: CASTPLDEQFF. The CDR3 coding sequence is TGTGCCAGCACCCCACTGGACGAGCAGTTCTTC.

The chain links TRBV7-9 to TRBJ2-2; D gene unclear. V gave up 5 bases and J gave up 4 bases, with 8 bases separating them. Germline CDR1 reads SEHNR; CDR2 reads FQNEAQ (reference sequence). This CDR3 contains 13 residues. The CDR3 spells CASSVQPTGELFF. CDR3 nucleotide sequence: TGTGCCAGCAGCGTCCAGCCCACCGGGGAGCTGTTTTTT.

This rearrangement joins TRBV29-1 to TRBJ2-3; TRBD1 agrees at 11 bases. The germline CDR1 and CDR2 sequences are SQVTM and ANQGSEA. This CDR3 has 14 residues. V lost 8 bases to trimming and J lost 4 bases; unmatched junction nucleotides: 8. The chain's CDR3 is CSSSGQGAADTQYF. The CDR3 coding sequence is TGCAGCTCCTCAGGACAGGGGGCTGCAGATACGCAGTATTTT.

The gene calls are TRBV10-3 and TRBJ2-3, with TRBD2 matching 12 bases. V shed 0 bases, J shed 2 bases, and the junction held 3 bases outside the gene matches. Germline assignment: CDR1 ENHRY and CDR2 SYGVKD. This CDR3 has 17 residues. Here the CDR3 DNA reads TGTGCCATCAGTGAGTCTGGACTAGCGGGATTCACAGATACGCAGTATTTT. Translation: CAISESGLAGFTDTQYF.

Here the CDR3 DNA reads TGTGCCAGCAGTTCTGCTAGCCTTATAGATACGCAGTATTTT. Its translation: CASSSASLIDTQYF. J is TRBJ2-3 and V is TRBV28, with a weak D call TRBD2 (5 bases). CDR1 is MDHEN, CDR2 SYDVKM, per germline. Trimming cost V 4 bases and J 5 bases, with 13 bases left between them. This CDR3 has 14 amino acids.

V and J are TRBV6-5 and TRBJ1-3, with unresolved D. Germline V gene data show CDR1 as MNHEY and CDR2 as SVGAGI. This CDR3 has 16 amino acids. Trimming cost V 0 bases and J 0 bases, with 9 bases left between them. The CDR3 loop is CASSYSGWSSGNTIYF. The CDR3, as DNA: TGTGCCAGCAGTTACTCGGGCTGGAGCTCTGGAAACACCATATATTTT.

The rearrangement uses TRBV5-5 and TRBJ2-3, with 7 bases aligning to TRBD2. Germline V CDR1 and CDR2: SGHKS, YYEKEE (reference sequence). The CDR3 length is 15 residues. V shed 4 bases and J 4 bases; nucleotides not matched to a gene: 9. The CDR3 region is CASSPLGGSSDTQYF. The DNA of the CDR3 is TGTGCCAGCAGCCCCCTGGGCGGGAGTTCAGATACGCAGTATTTT.